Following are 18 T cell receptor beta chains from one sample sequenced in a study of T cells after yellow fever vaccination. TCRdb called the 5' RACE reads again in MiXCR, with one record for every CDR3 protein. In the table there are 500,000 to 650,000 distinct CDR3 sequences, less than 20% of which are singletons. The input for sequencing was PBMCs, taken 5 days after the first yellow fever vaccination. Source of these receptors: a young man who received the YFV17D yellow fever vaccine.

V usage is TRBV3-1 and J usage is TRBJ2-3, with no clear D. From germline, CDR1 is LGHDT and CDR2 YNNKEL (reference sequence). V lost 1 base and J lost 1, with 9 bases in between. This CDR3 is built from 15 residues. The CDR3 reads CASSQVNSRTDTQYF. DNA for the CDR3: TGTGCCAGCAGCCAAGTAAACAGCCGCACAGATACGCAGTATTTT.

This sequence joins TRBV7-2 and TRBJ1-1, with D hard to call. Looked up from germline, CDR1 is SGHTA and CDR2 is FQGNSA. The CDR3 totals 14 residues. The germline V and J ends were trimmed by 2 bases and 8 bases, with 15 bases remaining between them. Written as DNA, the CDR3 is TGTGCCAGCAGCTTACAGGCTACCCTTGGCGAAGCTTTCTTT. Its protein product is CASSLQATLGEAFF.

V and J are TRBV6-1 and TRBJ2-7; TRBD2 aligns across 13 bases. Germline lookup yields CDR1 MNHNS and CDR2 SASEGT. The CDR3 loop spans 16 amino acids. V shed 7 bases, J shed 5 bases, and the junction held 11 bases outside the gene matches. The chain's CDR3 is CASILGTSGARDEQYF. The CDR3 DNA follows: TGTGCCAGCATCCTGGGGACTAGCGGGGCTCGGGACGAGCAGTACTTC.

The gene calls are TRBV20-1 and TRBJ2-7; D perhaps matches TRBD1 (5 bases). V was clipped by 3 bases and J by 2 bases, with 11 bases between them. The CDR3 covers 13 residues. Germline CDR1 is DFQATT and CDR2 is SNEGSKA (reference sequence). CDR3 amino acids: CSASLQATYEQYF. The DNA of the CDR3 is TGCAGTGCTAGCCTACAGGCTACCTACGAGCAGTACTTC.

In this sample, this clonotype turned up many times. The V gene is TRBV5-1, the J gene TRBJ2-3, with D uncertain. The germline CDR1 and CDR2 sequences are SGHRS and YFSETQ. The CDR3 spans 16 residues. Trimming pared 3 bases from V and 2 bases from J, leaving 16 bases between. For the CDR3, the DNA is TGCGCCAGCAGCTCGGCGGCAGGTCCTTCCACAGATACGCAGTATTTT. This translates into CASSSAAGPSTDTQYF.

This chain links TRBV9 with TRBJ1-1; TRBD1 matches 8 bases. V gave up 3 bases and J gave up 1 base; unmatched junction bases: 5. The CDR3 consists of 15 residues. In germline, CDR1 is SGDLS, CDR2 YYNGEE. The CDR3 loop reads CASSASGTGNTEAFF. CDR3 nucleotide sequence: TGTGCCAGCAGCGCATCCGGGACAGGGAACACTGAAGCTTTCTTT.

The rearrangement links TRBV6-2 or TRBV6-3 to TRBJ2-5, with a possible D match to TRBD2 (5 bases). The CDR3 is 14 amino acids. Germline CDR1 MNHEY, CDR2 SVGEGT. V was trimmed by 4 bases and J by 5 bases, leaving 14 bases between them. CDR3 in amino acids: CASSFSQGGETQYF. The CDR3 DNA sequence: TGTGCCAGCAGTTTCTCCCAAGGCGGGGAGACCCAGTACTTC.

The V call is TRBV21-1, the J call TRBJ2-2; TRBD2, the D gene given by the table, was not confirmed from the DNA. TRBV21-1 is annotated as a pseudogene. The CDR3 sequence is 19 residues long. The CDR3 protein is CASSKERLAGPSHTGELFF. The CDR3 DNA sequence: TGTGCCAGCAGCAAAGAGAGACTAGCGGGACCCTCCCACACCGGGGAGCTGTTTTTT.

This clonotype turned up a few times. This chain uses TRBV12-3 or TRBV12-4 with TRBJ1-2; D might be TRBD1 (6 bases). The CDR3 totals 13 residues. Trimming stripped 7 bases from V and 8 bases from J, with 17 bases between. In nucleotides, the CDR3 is TGTGCCAGCAACCTACAGGGAACTAGCGGCTACACCTTC. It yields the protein CASNLQGTSGYTF.

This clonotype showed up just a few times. The CDR3 protein is CASRLNQLFYGYTF. The CDR3 region has the DNA TGTGCCAGCAGGCTGAACCAGCTCTTCTATGGCTACACCTTC. This sequence joins TRBV6-1 and TRBJ1-2, with D uncertain. Germline CDR1 MNHNS, CDR2 SASEGT. V lost 6 bases and J lost 4, with 15 bases in between. This CDR3 has 14 residues.

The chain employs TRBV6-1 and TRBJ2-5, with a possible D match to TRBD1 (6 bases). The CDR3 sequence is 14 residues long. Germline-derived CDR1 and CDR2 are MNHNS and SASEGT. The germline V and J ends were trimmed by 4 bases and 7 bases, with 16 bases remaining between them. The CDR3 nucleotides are TGTGCCAGCAGTGCGGCAGGGGCAACTGGGACCCAGTACTTC. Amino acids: CASSAAGATGTQYF.

DNA for the CDR3: TGCAGTGCTAGCCATCGGGAGGGGGACACAGATACGCAGTATTTT. Its protein is CSASHREGDTDTQYF. The genes are TRBV20-1 and TRBJ2-3; TRBD2 aligns across 8 bases. V gave up 3 bases and J gave up 2 bases; unmatched junction bases: 7. Germline V gene data show CDR1 as DFQATT and CDR2 as SNEGSKA (reference sequence). The CDR3 sequence is 15 residues long.

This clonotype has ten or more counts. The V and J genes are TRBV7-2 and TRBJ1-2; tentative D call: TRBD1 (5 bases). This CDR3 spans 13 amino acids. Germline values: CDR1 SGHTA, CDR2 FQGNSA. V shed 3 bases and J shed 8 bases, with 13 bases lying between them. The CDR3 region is CASSFNDQGGYTF. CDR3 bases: TGTGCCAGCAGCTTCAACGATCAGGGCGGCTACACCTTC.

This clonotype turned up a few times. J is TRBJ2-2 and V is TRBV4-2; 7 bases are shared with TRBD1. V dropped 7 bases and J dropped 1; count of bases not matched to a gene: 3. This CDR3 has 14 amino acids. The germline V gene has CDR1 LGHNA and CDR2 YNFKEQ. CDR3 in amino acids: CASNRGQNTGELFF. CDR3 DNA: TGTGCCAGCAACAGGGGCCAGAACACCGGGGAGCTGTTTTTT.

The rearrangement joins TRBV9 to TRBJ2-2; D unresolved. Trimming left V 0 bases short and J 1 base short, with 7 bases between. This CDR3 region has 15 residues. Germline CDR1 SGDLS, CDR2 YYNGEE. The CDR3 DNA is TGTGCCAGCAGCGTAGGAGGTCAGAACACCGGGGAGCTGTTTTTT. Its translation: CASSVGGQNTGELFF.

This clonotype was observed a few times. CDR3 nucleotides: TGTGCCAGCAGTCCGTACCGGACAGCCTATGGCTACACCTTC. Translated: CASSPYRTAYGYTF. The chain links TRBV27 to TRBJ1-2; possible D gene TRBD1, 6 bases. CDR3 length equals 14 residues. Germline V gene sequence: CDR1 MNHEY, CDR2 SMNVEV (reference sequence). V was clipped by 5 bases and J by 4 bases, with 14 bases between them.

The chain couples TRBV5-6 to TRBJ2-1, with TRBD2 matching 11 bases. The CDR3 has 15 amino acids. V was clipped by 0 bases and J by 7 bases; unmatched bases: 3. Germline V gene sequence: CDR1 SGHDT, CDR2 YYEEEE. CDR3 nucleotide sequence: TGTGCCAGCAGCTTGGAGGCTAGCGGGGGGAATGAGCAGTTCTTC. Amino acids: CASSLEASGGNEQFF.

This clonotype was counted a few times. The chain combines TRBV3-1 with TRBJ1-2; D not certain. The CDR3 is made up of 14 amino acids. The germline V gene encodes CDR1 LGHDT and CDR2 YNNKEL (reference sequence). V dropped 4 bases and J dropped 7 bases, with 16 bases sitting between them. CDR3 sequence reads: CASSLTDPRAGYTF. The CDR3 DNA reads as TGTGCCAGCAGCCTGACGGACCCGAGAGCTGGCTACACCTTC.